This T cell receptor (beta chain) was captured in a study of radiation and T cells in renal cell carcinoma. Points from the study as a whole: In blood, top tumor clones expanded by 2 weeks, shrinking by 4.

Indicated time point: blood 2 weeks post-SBRT. Treatment reported: 15 Gy SBRT to primary tumor, nephrectomy 4 weeks later. Blood was sampled at baseline, 2 weeks and 4 weeks after SBRT. This renal cell carcinoma was of the clear cell type. Remarks on this clone: Antigen: not known.

Some clones are missing from TCRdb's copy, which holds only in-frame ones; the method was immunoSEQ multiplex PCR. The top ten hold less than 2.5% of the sample, which has some 120,000 clones, 75% to 85% seen once. The CDR3 loop spans 12 amino acids. Trimming cost V 9 bases and J 4 bases, with 13 bases left between them. Per the germline V gene, CDR1 is LNHDA and CDR2 is SQIVND (reference sequence). The material sequenced was blood, taken from a patient whose treatment included radiotherapy and nephrectomy. This receptor was taken from a woman aged 60 to 75 with renal cell carcinoma. The chain joins TRBV19 to TRBJ2-7, with a tentative D call TRBD2 (5 bases). The CDR3 DNA reads TGTGCCAGCCCCCCTTGCGGGTACGAGCAGTACTTC. It codes for CASPPCGYEQYF.